The 32 T cell receptor beta chains below were found in one sample sequenced in a study of cytomegalovirus exposure and HLA in healthy donors. Both 60 Vbeta primers and 13 Jbeta primers went into the PCR. Some clones are missing from TCRdb's copy, which holds only in-frame ones; the method was immunoSEQ multiplex PCR. The table includes over 150,000 clones, about four fifths detected once. Sequencing was performed on PBMCs. The receptors here all came from a boy between 2 and 10 years old in good health and CMV-seronegative.

The V call is TRBV28, the J call TRBJ1-2, with D possibly matching TRBD1 (5 bases). Germline V gene lookup returns CDR1 MDHEN and CDR2 SYDVKM. The CDR3 is made up of 13 amino acids. V lost 7 bases to trimming and J lost 3 bases, with 12 bases between them. The CDR3 DNA reads as TGTGCCAGCATCCCCGACAGATACTATGGCTACACCTTC. Protein product: CASIPDRYYGYTF.

The gene calls are TRBV27 and TRBJ2-7; 8 bases match TRBD1. V lost 4 bases to trimming and J lost 2 bases; unmatched junction nucleotides: 7. The CDR3 spans 15 residues. CDR1 MNHEY and CDR2 SMNVEV come from the germline V gene (reference sequence). CDR3 region: CASSSPLQGAYEQYF. In DNA, the CDR3 is TGTGCCAGCAGTTCCCCCCTACAGGGGGCCTACGAGCAGTACTTC.

The chain is built from TRBV30 and TRBJ2-2; D gene unclear. Deletions cut 5 bases from V and 0 bases from J, with 7 bases between. The CDR3 has 13 residues. Germline values: CDR1 GTSNPN, CDR2 SVGIG (reference sequence). The CDR3 DNA is TGTGCCTGGGGGCAGCCGAACACCGGGGAGCTGTTTTTT. Translating it yields CAWGQPNTGELFF.

The chain uses TRBV30 and TRBJ2-5, with TRBD1 matching over 9 bases. The J call may be in error: the DNA end matches TRBJ2-7 better. Germline lookup yields CDR1 GTSNPN and CDR2 SVGIG (reference sequence). The length of the CDR3 is 15 residues. The CDR3 spells CAWQHPGTGHYEQYF. CDR3 bases: TGTGCCTGGCAACATCCCGGGACAGGGCACTACGAGCAGTACTTC.

The chain joins TRBV28 to TRBJ1-2; D is possibly TRBD1 (6 bases). The V end was cut by 5 bases, the J end by 0 bases, with 13 bases between. This CDR3 is built from 15 residues. Germline V gives CDR1 MDHEN, CDR2 SYDVKM. This chain's CDR3 is CASSIGTLPNYGYTF. The CDR3 coding sequence is TGTGCCAGCAGTATAGGGACATTACCTAACTATGGCTACACCTTC.

This clone was observed a few times. The J gene is TRBJ1-1, the V gene TRBV5-1, with TRBD1 identical over 8 bases. This CDR3 comprises 14 residues. V lost 7 bases to trimming and J lost 5 bases; unmatched junction nucleotides: 10. Germline-derived CDR1 and CDR2 are SGHRS and YFSETQ. The CDR3 spells CASRYGQGRTEAFF. The CDR3 bases are TGCGCCAGCCGCTACGGACAGGGACGGACTGAAGCTTTCTTT.

The chain carries TRBV28 and TRBJ1-4; D unclear. CDR1 is MDHEN, CDR2 SYDVKM, per germline. The CDR3 length is 14 residues. V was pared by 2 bases and J by 7 bases, with 11 bases between. CDR3 loop: CASSLATPPEKLFF. CDR3 DNA: TGTGCCAGCAGTTTAGCGACACCGCCTGAAAAACTGTTTTTT.

V and J are TRBV30 and TRBJ2-3, with D possibly matching TRBD2 (6 bases). The CDR3 is 13 residues long. In germline, CDR1 is GTSNPN, CDR2 SVGIG (reference sequence). With 3 bases removed from V and 6 bases from J, the gap between germline ends came to 13 bases. The CDR3 protein is CAWSATSPDTQYF. CDR3 coding DNA: TGTGCCTGGAGCGCAACTAGCCCTGATACGCAGTATTTT.

About this clone: A read error may account for a junction end that differs from germline. The V and J genes are TRBV10-3 and TRBJ1-2; D is uncertain. CDR3 size: 13 residues. The germline CDR1 and CDR2 sequences are ENHRY and SYGVKD. CDR3 loop: CAITEILSYGYTF. DNA for the CDR3: TGTGCCATCACTGAGATTCTGAGCTATGGCTACACCTTC.

This clone was recorded once. This sequence joins TRBV9 and TRBJ1-1; maybe TRBD1 (5 bases). The CDR3 spans 14 residues. The germline V gene has CDR1 SGDLS and CDR2 YYNGEE. The V end lost 0 bases, the J end lost 8 bases, and 14 bases lay between the germline ends. CDR3 sequence (DNA): TGTGCCAGCAGCGTAGAGGGAGGGGCGGAAGAAGCTTTCTTT. Its translation: CASSVEGGAEEAFF.

The chain is built from TRBV5-1 and TRBJ2-7, with D perhaps TRBD1 (7 bases). There are 16 residues in the CDR3. Germline values: CDR1 SGHRS, CDR2 YFSETQ. V gave up 10 bases and J gave up 1 base, with 24 bases separating them. CDR3 nucleotides: TGCGCCGGGTCCCCCAACGCGGGACAGAGATCCTACGAGCAGTACTTC. Its protein is CAGSPNAGQRSYEQYF.

The chain joins TRBV6-9 to TRBJ1-2; possible D gene TRBD1, 6 bases. The V gene's germline CDR1 is MNHGY and CDR2 SVAAGI. V shed 0 bases and J shed 8 bases, with 13 bases lying between them. The CDR3 has 14 amino acids. CDR3 coding DNA: TGTGCCAGCAGTTATTCGTGGGGGGGCCGAGGCTACACCTTC. Amino acids: CASSYSWGGRGYTF.

J is TRBJ1-5 and V is TRBV27; D is unclear. Germline assignment: CDR1 MNHEY and CDR2 SMNVEV (reference sequence). CDR3 length: 13 amino acids. Deletions cut 4 bases from V and 3 bases from J, with 7 bases between. CDR3 protein: CASSSQINQPQHF. As DNA, the CDR3 is TGTGCCAGCAGTTCCCAGATCAATCAGCCCCAGCATTTT.

The chain joins TRBV2 to TRBJ2-1; 12 bases are a match to TRBD2. The CDR3 is 20 residues long. V was pared by 3 bases and J by 0 bases, with 12 bases of the junction left unmatched. Germline V gene sequence: CDR1 SNHLY, CDR2 FYNNEI. The CDR3 reads CASSDWTSGTPGSSYNEQFF. The CDR3 DNA is TGTGCCAGCAGTGATTGGACTAGCGGGACTCCGGGAAGCTCCTACAATGAGCAGTTCTTC.

This sequence joins TRBV6-5 and TRBJ2-7, with 11 positions matching TRBD2. This CDR3 contains 14 residues. Trimming removed 6 bases from V and 0 bases from J; junction bases left unmatched: 1. CDR1 is MNHEY and CDR2 is SVGAGI in the germline V gene. As DNA, the CDR3 is TGTGCCAGCAGACTAGCGGGAGCCTCCTACGAGCAGTACTTC. It codes for CASRLAGASYEQYF.

The J gene is TRBJ2-7, the V gene TRBV6-5, with D maybe TRBD2 (6 bases). Germline CDR1 is MNHEY and CDR2 is SVGAGI. V dropped 0 bases and J dropped 1 base, with 10 bases sitting between them. CDR3 length: 15 residues. CDR3 in DNA: TGTGCCAGCAGTTACTCGTCAGGAGGGTCCTACGAGCAGTACTTC. Translating it yields CASSYSSGGSYEQYF.

V gene TRBV5-1 combines with J gene TRBJ1-2, with D perhaps TRBD1 (6 bases). The V gene's germline CDR1 is SGHRS and CDR2 YFSETQ. V lost 0 bases, J lost 5 bases, and 14 bases lay in between. The CDR3 runs to 15 residues. Written as DNA, the CDR3 is TGCGCCAGCAGCTTGGTCGGGACAAAGGATTATGGCTACACCTTC. Its translation is CASSLVGTKDYGYTF. The full variable domain, with the rest looked up from reference TRBV5-1 and TRBJ1-2, is KAGVTQTPRYLIKTRGQQVTLSCSPISGHRSVSWYQQTPGQGLQFLFEYFSETQRNKGNFPGRFSGRQFSNSRSEMNVSTLELGDSALYLCASSLVGTKDYGYTFGSGTRLTVV.

The chain links TRBV19 to TRBJ2-3; 7 bases agree with TRBD1. The germline CDR1 and CDR2 sequences are LNHDA and SQIVND (reference sequence). The CDR3 has 15 residues. Trimming took 5 bases from V and 2 from J; bases not matched to a gene: 7. CDR3 loop: CASSLTGPHTDTQYF. CDR3 nucleotides: TGTGCCAGTAGTTTGACAGGGCCACACACAGATACGCAGTATTTT.

The gene calls are TRBV25-1 and TRBJ2-7; D is undetermined. Per germline, CDR1 MGHDK and CDR2 SYGVNS. V shed 6 bases and J shed 6 bases, with 15 bases lying between them. This CDR3 contains 13 residues. DNA of the CDR3: TGTGCCAGCAGCGGCCGGGTGGGTCCCGAGCAGTACTTC. This encodes CASSGRVGPEQYF.

The V gene is TRBV15, the J gene TRBJ2-1, with TRBD2 matching 7 bases. CDR3 length: 16 amino acids. Losses at the gene ends were 1 base for V and 6 bases for J; bases not matched to a gene: 9. Looked up from germline, CDR1 is LNHNV and CDR2 is YYDKDF (reference sequence). The CDR3 reads CATSRVGGRRLNEQFF. DNA for the CDR3: TGTGCCACCAGCAGAGTCGGCGGGAGACGGCTCAATGAGCAGTTCTTC.

This clone was observed a few times. The chain combines TRBV7-9 with TRBJ1-4; tentatively, D is TRBD1 (5 bases). The ends were cut back, 1 base at V and 5 bases at J, with 11 bases in the middle. The CDR3 covers 15 residues. In germline, CDR1 is SEHNR, CDR2 FQNEAQ (reference sequence). CDR3 sequence reads: CASSLGWAGNEKLFF. Written as DNA, the CDR3 is TGTGCCAGCAGCTTAGGTTGGGCAGGGAATGAAAAACTGTTTTTT.

The chain recombines TRBV6-5 with TRBJ2-3, with 8 positions matching TRBD2. Germline V lookup: CDR1 MNHEY, CDR2 SVGAGI. Trimming cost V 10 bases and J 5 bases; bases outside gene matches: 14. This CDR3 comprises 15 residues. Here the CDR3 reads CATRSSRGRRDTQYF. The CDR3 nucleotides are TGTGCCACCAGAAGCTCTCGCGGGAGGAGAGATACGCAGTATTTT.

J is TRBJ2-1 and V is TRBV4-2, with TRBD2 identical over 8 bases. V lost 0 bases to trimming and J lost 11 bases; unmatched junction nucleotides: 6. CDR3 size: 14 residues. The germline CDR1 and CDR2 sequences are LGHNA and YNFKEQ. The CDR3 protein is CASSQEQRGSQQFF. CDR3 in DNA: TGTGCCAGCAGCCAAGAACAGCGGGGGTCTCAGCAGTTCTTC.

This clone was seen only once. The chain links TRBV6-1 to TRBJ1-1, with 9 bases matching TRBD1. Losses at the gene ends were 0 bases for V and 0 bases for J; bases not matched to a gene: 8. The length of the CDR3 is 18 residues. Germline CDR1 is MNHNS and CDR2 is SASEGT. Here the CDR3 reads CASSEALIQGAMNTEAFF. The CDR3 DNA follows: TGTGCCAGCAGTGAAGCTCTAATACAGGGGGCCATGAACACTGAAGCTTTCTTT.

This chain links TRBV4-1 with TRBJ2-7; D is possibly TRBD2 (6 bases). Germline V gives CDR1 MGHRA, CDR2 YSYEKL. The length of the CDR3 is 15 residues. Trimming removed 1 base from V and 6 bases from J, with 16 bases in between. This CDR3 reads CASSQGRLGAGEQYF. Here the CDR3 DNA reads TGCGCCAGCAGCCAAGGTCGACTGGGAGCGGGCGAGCAGTACTTC.

The rearrangement links TRBV15 to TRBJ2-2; no reliable D call. This CDR3 is built from 15 residues. The germline V gene encodes CDR1 LNHNV and CDR2 YYDKDF (reference sequence). Trimming shortened V by 0 bases and J by 4 bases, and 9 bases separated the two germline ends. The CDR3 sequence: CATSRDEQSTGELFF. For the CDR3, the DNA is TGTGCCACCAGCAGAGATGAACAGTCCACCGGGGAGCTGTTTTTT.

This chain uses TRBV7-2 with TRBJ1-3; D not resolved. Germline CDR1 SGHTA, CDR2 FQGNSA. V lost 1 base and J lost 4, with 11 bases in between. The CDR3 is made up of 15 amino acids. The CDR3, as DNA: TGTGCCAGCAGCTTAGGGCAGGCCGAAGGAAACACCATATATTTT. As protein: CASSLGQAEGNTIYF.

The V call is TRBV5-1, the J call TRBJ2-7, with TRBD2 matching over 10 bases. V lost 4 bases to trimming and J lost 4 bases; unmatched junction nucleotides: 8. From germline, CDR1 is SGHRS and CDR2 YFSETQ. The CDR3 extends over 15 amino acids. CDR3 amino acids: CASSPALAGAYEQYF. The CDR3 coding sequence is TGCGCCAGCAGCCCAGCCCTAGCGGGAGCATACGAGCAGTACTTC.

The chain employs TRBV7-6 and TRBJ2-2; the match to TRBD1 covers 7 bases. The CDR3 extends over 12 amino acids. Per germline, CDR1 SGHVS and CDR2 FNYEAQ. V lost 0 bases, J lost 14 bases, and 3 bases stayed unmatched. The CDR3 spells CASSLAQGNLFF. The DNA for the CDR3 is TGTGCCAGCAGCTTAGCACAGGGGAATCTGTTTTTT.

The rearrangement links TRBV28 to TRBJ1-1; 8 bases agree with TRBD1. V was pared by 1 base and J by 3 bases, with 13 bases of the junction left unmatched. In germline, CDR1 is MDHEN, CDR2 SYDVKM. The CDR3 covers 18 residues. The CDR3 sequence is CASSLFPDREVWDTEAFF. The CDR3 coding sequence is TGTGCCAGCAGTTTATTCCCGGACAGGGAAGTTTGGGACACTGAAGCTTTCTTT.

The J gene is TRBJ2-2, the V gene TRBV10-3; TRBD1 matches at 10 bases. J was trimmed by 4 bases and V by 7 bases; bases with no gene match: 6. This CDR3 has 15 amino acids. The germline V gene has CDR1 ENHRY and CDR2 SYGVKD. The CDR3 nucleotides are TGTGCCATCACCCGGACAGGGGGTAGCACCGGGGAGCTGTTTTTT. It yields the protein CAITRTGGSTGELFF.

The chain joins TRBV4-2 to TRBJ2-2; 11 nucleotides align to TRBD2. The germline gives CDR1 LGHNA, CDR2 YNFKEQ. V lost 1 base, J lost 3 bases, and 1 base stayed unmatched. The CDR3 spans 16 residues. This CDR3 reads CASSQVTSGDTGELFF. DNA of the CDR3: TGTGCCAGCAGCCAAGTGACTAGCGGGGACACCGGGGAGCTGTTTTTT.